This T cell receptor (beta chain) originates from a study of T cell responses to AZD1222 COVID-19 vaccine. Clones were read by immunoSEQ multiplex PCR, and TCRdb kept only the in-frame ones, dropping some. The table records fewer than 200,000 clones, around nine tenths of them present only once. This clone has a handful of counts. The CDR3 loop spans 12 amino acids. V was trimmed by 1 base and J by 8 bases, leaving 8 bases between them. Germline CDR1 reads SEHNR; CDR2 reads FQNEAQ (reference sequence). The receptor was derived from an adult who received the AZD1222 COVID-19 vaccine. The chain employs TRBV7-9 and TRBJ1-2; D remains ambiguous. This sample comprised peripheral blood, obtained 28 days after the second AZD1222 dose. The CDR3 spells CASSLVALGYTF. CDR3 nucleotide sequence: TGTGCCAGCAGCTTAGTGGCTCTGGGCTACACCTTC.